The 16 T cell receptor beta chains given below trace back to one sample, sequenced in a study of T cells in Graves' hyperthyroidism and ophthalmopathy. Using RNA transcripts as the source, TCR beta CDR3 regions were amplified. Initially, a first-round RT-PCR of the TCR CDR3 employed the HTBI primer set. TCRdb ran MiXCR on the multiplex PCR reads and lists one entry per CDR3 protein. The table lists about 270,000 distinct CDR3 sequences, approximately 20% of them singletons, with around 64% in the top ten. Sequencing was performed on blood. The receptors were gathered from a man aged 30-40 years with Graves' ophthalmopathy.

V gene TRBV12-3 or TRBV12-4 combines with J gene TRBJ1-1, with D possibly matching TRBD1 (6 bases). The ends were cut back, 7 bases at V and 0 bases at J, with 15 bases in the middle. The CDR3 extends over 15 amino acids. The CDR3 is CASTLVGGMNTEAFF. The CDR3 DNA is TGTGCCAGCACCTTAGTAGGGGGTATGAACACTGAAGCTTTCTTT.

This clonotype was found many times. The rearrangement uses TRBV2 and TRBJ2-1; 15 positions match TRBD2. Germline V lookup: CDR1 SNHLY, CDR2 FYNNEI. The CDR3 length is 16 residues. J was trimmed by 7 bases and V by 5 bases; bases with no gene match: 6. CDR3 nucleotides: TGTGCCAGCAGTACCACCGGGACTAGCGGGAGGAATGAGCAGTTCTTC. This gives the protein CASSTTGTSGRNEQFF.

This CDR3 is CASSGQGIYSEAFF. Here the CDR3 DNA reads TGCGCCAGCAGTGGACAGGGTATTTACTCTGAAGCTTTCTTT. The rearrangement uses TRBV10-2 and TRBJ1-1, with TRBD1 matching over 7 bases. The trim removed 4 bases at V and 6 bases at J, leaving 8 bases unmatched. The V gene's germline CDR1 is WSHSY and CDR2 SAAADI. The CDR3 is 14 amino acids.

This clonotype was seen at least ten times. The V and J genes are TRBV18 and TRBJ2-5, with D maybe TRBD2 (5 bases). Trimming stripped 6 bases from V and 9 bases from J, with 11 bases between. The CDR3 loop spans 11 amino acids. Per the germline V gene, CDR1 is KGHSH and CDR2 is LQKENI. CDR3 sequence: CASSPGGPQYF. CDR3 sequence (DNA): TGTGCCAGCTCCCCCGGCGGGCCCCAGTACTTC.

This clonotype was seen only a few times. The chain combines TRBV2 with TRBJ2-1, with 8 bases that match TRBD2. The CDR3 contains 15 residues. The germline V gene has CDR1 SNHLY and CDR2 FYNNEI. V lost 6 bases, J lost 8 bases, and 12 bases stayed unmatched. This chain's CDR3 is CASRPIAGSADEQFF. The DNA for the CDR3 is TGTGCCAGCAGACCTATAGCGGGATCGGCCGATGAGCAGTTCTTC.

The rearrangement links TRBV28 to TRBJ1-5; the D is unclear. Trimming stripped 2 bases from V and 0 bases from J, with 11 bases between. Germline-derived CDR1 and CDR2 are MDHEN and SYDVKM. The CDR3 spans 16 residues. CDR3 protein: CASSLLKGISNQPQHF. The CDR3 bases are TGTGCCAGCAGTTTACTCAAGGGTATTAGCAATCAGCCCCAGCATTTT. Full variable domain (rest looked up from reference TRBV28 and TRBJ1-5): DVKVTQSSRYLVKRTGEKVFLECVQDMDHENMFWYRQDPGLGLRLIYFSYDVKMKEKGDIPEGYSVSREKKERFSLILESASTNQTSMYLCASSLLKGISNQPQHFGDGTRLSIL.

A few counts support this clonotype. The V call is TRBV12-3 or TRBV12-4, the J call TRBJ1-1; 7 nucleotides line up with TRBD1. The CDR3 sequence is 13 residues long. The junction had 6 bases not matched to a gene; V was cut back by 3 bases and J by 8 bases. CDR3: CASSFSAGGEAFF. The CDR3 DNA follows: TGTGCCAGCAGTTTTTCGGCAGGGGGGGAAGCTTTCTTT.

The rearrangement uses TRBV30 and TRBJ1-2; D possibly corresponds to TRBD1 (5 bases). V was pared by 3 bases and J by 1 base, with 12 bases between. The CDR3 contains 14 residues. Germline V lookup: CDR1 GTSNPN, CDR2 SVGIG (reference sequence). DNA for the CDR3: TGTGCCTGGAGGGGGGTGGTCCTTAACTATGGCTACACCTTC. Translating it yields CAWRGVVLNYGYTF.

This clonotype was observed many times. This chain uses TRBV2 with TRBJ1-6, with 9 nucleotides matching TRBD1. V was pared by 9 bases and J by 4 bases, with 4 bases of the junction left unmatched. CDR3 length: 14 residues. CDR1 SNHLY and CDR2 FYNNEI come from the germline V gene. CDR3 coding DNA: TGTGCCAGTAGGACAGGGGTATATAATTCACCCCTCCACTTT. Protein product: CASRTGVYNSPLHF. Based on the CDR3 plus reference TRBV2 and TRBJ1-6, the full variable domain is EPEVTQTPSHQVTQMGQEVILRCVPISNHLYFYWYRQILGQKVEFLVSFYNNEISEKSEIFDDQFSVERPDGSNFTLKIRSTKLEDSAMYFCASRTGVYNSPLHFGNGTRLTVT.

The CDR3 sequence: CASSRQGGGADTQYF. Here the CDR3 DNA reads TGTGCCAGCAGCCGACAGGGAGGGGGGGCAGATACGCAGTATTTT. The chain combines TRBV7-3 with TRBJ2-3; D is possibly TRBD1 or TRBD2 (7 bases each). Per germline, CDR1 SGHTA and CDR2 FQGTGA. The ends were cut back, 5 bases at V and 4 bases at J, with 16 bases in the middle. The CDR3 covers 15 residues.

The V call is TRBV11-3, the J call TRBJ2-7; TRBD2 aligns across 13 bases. V gave up 5 bases and J gave up 4 bases; unmatched junction bases: 5. In germline, CDR1 is SGHNT, CDR2 YENEEA. The CDR3 extends over 15 amino acids. CDR3 amino acids: CASSTGTSGIYEQYF. The CDR3 nucleotides are TGTGCCAGCAGCACCGGGACTAGCGGGATTTACGAGCAGTACTTC.

The chain carries TRBV14 and TRBJ2-5; no clear D gene. This CDR3 region has 12 residues. The germline V gene encodes CDR1 SGHDN and CDR2 FVKESK. Trimming removed 3 bases at V and 5 bases at J, with 7 bases between. CDR3 DNA: TGTGCCAGCAGCCACGTCTCGGAGACCCAGTACTTC. This sequence encodes CASSHVSETQYF.

Only one count was recorded for this clonotype. This chain connects TRBV6-1 to TRBJ2-1; TRBD1 agrees at 8 bases. Germline CDR1 and CDR2: MNHNS and SASEGT. Losses at the gene ends were 6 bases for V and 0 bases for J; bases not matched to a gene: 4. This CDR3 is 15 amino acids long. The CDR3 is CASSRQGSSYNEQFF. CDR3 nucleotide sequence: TGTGCCAGCAGCCGACAGGGGAGCTCCTACAATGAGCAGTTCTTC.

The V call is TRBV12-3 or TRBV12-4, the J call TRBJ2-3; D is possibly TRBD2 (6 bases). The CDR3 runs 14 residues. Trimming took off 3 bases at V and 4 bases at J, with 11 bases between the two ends. DNA of the CDR3: TGTGCCAGCAGTTTCGGCGGGAATTCAGATACGCAGTATTTT. This translates into CASSFGGNSDTQYF.

This chain links TRBV11-3 with TRBJ2-3, with D perhaps matching TRBD2 (6 bases). The CDR3 spans 12 residues. Trimming removed 3 bases from V and 7 bases from J, with 8 bases in between. Germline loops: CDR1 SGHNT, CDR2 YENEEA. The CDR3 region is CASSFLAHTQYF. CDR3 bases: TGTGCCAGCAGCTTTCTAGCGCATACGCAGTATTTT.

The chain uses TRBV18 and TRBJ2-7; 13 bases are shared with TRBD2. Germline assignment: CDR1 KGHSH and CDR2 LQKENI. There are 16 residues in the CDR3. J lost 4 bases, V lost 0 bases, and 3 bases had no gene match. CDR3 bases: TGTGCCAGCTCACCACCGAAACTAGCGGGAGGGTACGAGCAGTACTTC. This gives the protein CASSPPKLAGGYEQYF.